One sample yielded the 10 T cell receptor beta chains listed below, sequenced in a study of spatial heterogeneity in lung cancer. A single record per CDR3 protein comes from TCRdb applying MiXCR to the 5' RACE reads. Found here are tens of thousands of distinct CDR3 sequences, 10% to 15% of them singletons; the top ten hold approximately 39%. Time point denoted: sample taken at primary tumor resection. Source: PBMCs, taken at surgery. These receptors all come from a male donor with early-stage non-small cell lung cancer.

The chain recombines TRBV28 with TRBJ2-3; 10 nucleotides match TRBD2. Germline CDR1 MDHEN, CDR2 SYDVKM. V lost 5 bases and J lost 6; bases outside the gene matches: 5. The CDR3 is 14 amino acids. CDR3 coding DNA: TGTGCCAGCAGTGTAGCGGGAGGACACGATACGCAGTATTTT. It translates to CASSVAGGHDTQYF.

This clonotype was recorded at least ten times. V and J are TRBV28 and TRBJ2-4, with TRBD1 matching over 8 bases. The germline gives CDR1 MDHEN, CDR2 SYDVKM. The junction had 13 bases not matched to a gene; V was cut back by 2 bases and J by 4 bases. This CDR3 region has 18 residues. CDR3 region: CASSLVAGRGQGKNIQYF. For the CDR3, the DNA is TGTGCCAGCAGTTTAGTCGCTGGCAGGGGGCAGGGAAAAAACATTCAGTACTTC.

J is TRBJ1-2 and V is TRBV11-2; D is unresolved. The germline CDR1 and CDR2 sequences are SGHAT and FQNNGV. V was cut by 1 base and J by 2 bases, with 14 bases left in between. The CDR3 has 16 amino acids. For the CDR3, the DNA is TGTGCCAGCAGCTTAGGAGCGGCGCCTCTAAACTATGGCTACACCTTC. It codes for CASSLGAAPLNYGYTF.

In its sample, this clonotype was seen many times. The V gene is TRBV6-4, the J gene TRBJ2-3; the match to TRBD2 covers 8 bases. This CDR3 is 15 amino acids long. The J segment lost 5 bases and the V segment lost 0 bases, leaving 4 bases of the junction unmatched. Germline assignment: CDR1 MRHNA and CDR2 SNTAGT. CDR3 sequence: CASSDSGGGQDTQYF. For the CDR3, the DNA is TGTGCCAGCAGTGACTCGGGCGGGGGGCAAGATACGCAGTATTTT.

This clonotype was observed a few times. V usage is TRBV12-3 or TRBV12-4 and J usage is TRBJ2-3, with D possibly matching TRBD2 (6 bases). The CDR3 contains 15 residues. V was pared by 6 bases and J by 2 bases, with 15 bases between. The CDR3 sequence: CASRERVADTDTQYF. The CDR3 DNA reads TGTGCCAGCAGGGAGCGGGTAGCGGACACAGATACGCAGTATTTT.

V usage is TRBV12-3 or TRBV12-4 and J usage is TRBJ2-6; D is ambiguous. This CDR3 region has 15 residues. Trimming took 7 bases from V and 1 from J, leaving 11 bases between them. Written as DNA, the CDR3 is TGTGCCAGCACCCCCCCTGAGTCTGGGGCCAACGTCCTGACTTTC. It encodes CASTPPESGANVLTF.

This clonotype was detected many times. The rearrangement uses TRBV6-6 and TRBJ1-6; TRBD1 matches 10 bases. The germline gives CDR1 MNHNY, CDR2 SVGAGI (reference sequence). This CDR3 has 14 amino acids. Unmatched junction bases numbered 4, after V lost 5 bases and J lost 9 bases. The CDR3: CASSGQGVRSPLHF. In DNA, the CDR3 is TGTGCCAGCAGTGGACAGGGGGTTCGTTCACCCCTCCACTTT.

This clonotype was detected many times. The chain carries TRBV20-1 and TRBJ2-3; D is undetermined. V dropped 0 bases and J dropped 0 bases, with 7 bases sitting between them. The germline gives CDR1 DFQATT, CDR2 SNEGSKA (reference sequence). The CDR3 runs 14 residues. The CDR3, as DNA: TGCAGTGCTAGAGAAAGGGCTAGCACAGATACGCAGTATTTT. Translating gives CSARERASTDTQYF.

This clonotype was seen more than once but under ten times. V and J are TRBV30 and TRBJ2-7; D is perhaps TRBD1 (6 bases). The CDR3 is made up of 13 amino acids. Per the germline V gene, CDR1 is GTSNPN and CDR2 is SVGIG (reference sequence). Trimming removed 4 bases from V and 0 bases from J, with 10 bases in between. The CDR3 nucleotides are TGTGCCTGGACTTGGGGGCCCTCCTACGAGCAGTACTTC. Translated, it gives CAWTWGPSYEQYF.

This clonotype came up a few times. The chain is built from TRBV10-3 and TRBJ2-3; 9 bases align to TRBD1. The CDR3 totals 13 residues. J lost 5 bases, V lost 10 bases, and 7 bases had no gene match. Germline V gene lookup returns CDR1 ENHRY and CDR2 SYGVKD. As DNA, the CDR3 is TGTGCCACCCTGGGACAGGGAAGAGATACGCAGTATTTT. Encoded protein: CATLGQGRDTQYF.